The 16 T cell receptor beta chains below were found in one sample sequenced in a study of blood T cells in healthy people across ages. The second PCR ran roughly 6 to 11 cycles with a sample-barcoded 5' primer and J-beta primers. From the 5' RACE reads, TCRdb called clonotypes with MiXCR, one entry per CDR3 protein. The sample includes 500,000 to 550,000 distinct CDR3 sequences, nearly 25% seen only once; the top ten take around 10%. The sample was also reused in another study, on T cells of mothers and their children.

Material: blood. These receptors all come from a boy younger than 18 in good health.

The rearrangement joins TRBV27 to TRBJ1-2; D unclear. The germline V gene has CDR1 MNHEY and CDR2 SMNVEV (reference sequence). CDR3 length: 13 residues. V shed 6 bases and J shed 7 bases, with 15 bases lying between them. CDR3 region: CASSPAEPSGYTF. In nucleotides, the CDR3 is TGTGCCAGCAGCCCTGCGGAACCGAGTGGCTACACCTTC.

V is TRBV13 and J is TRBJ2-7; tentative D call: TRBD1 (5 bases). Germline lookup yields CDR1 PRHDT and CDR2 FYEKMQ (reference sequence). This CDR3 is 14 amino acids long. Deletions cut 2 bases from V and 3 bases from J, with 11 bases between. The DNA of the CDR3 is TGTGCCAGCAGCTTAAGGACACAAATCTACGAGCAGTACTTC. It yields the protein CASSLRTQIYEQYF.

The genes are TRBV7-9 and TRBJ2-1; D is uncertain. This CDR3 region has 14 residues. V was pared by 3 bases and J by 3 bases, with 9 bases between. Per the germline V gene, CDR1 is SEHNR and CDR2 is FQNEAQ (reference sequence). The CDR3 coding sequence is TGTGCCAGCAGCTTTAGCCAGTTCTACAATGAGCAGTTCTTC. Translating it yields CASSFSQFYNEQFF.

In its sample, this clonotype was seen a few times. This rearrangement joins TRBV21-1 to TRBJ2-5; the table's D call, TRBD1, was not checked against the DNA. TRBV21-1 is classified as a pseudogene. The CDR3 length is 17 residues. The CDR3 bases are TGTGCCAGCAGCAAAGACGCCAACAGGAGCTACAAGAAGACCCAGTACTTC. Amino acid sequence: CASSKDANRSYKKTQYF.

The V and J genes are TRBV20-1 and TRBJ2-4; perhaps TRBD2 as D (6 bases). CDR3 length: 14 amino acids. V lost 0 bases and J lost 1, with 7 bases in between. Germline lookup yields CDR1 DFQATT and CDR2 SNEGSKA (reference sequence). CDR3 DNA: TGCAGTGCTAGAGATCGGGAGGCCAAAAACATTCAGTACTTC. Translating it yields CSARDREAKNIQYF.

The V and J genes are TRBV6-1 and TRBJ1-3, with a possible D match to TRBD1 (6 bases). The length of the CDR3 is 17 residues. Trimming removed 6 bases from V and 6 bases from J, with 24 bases in between. Per germline, CDR1 MNHNS and CDR2 SASEGT. The CDR3 region has the DNA TGTGCCAGCAGACCACCGGGGAGGGGGGACTTCACAAACACCATATATTTT. Amino acid sequence: CASRPPGRGDFTNTIYF.

The rearrangement links TRBV5-6 to TRBJ1-6; 7 bases match TRBD1. Trimming removed 1 base from V and 9 bases from J; junction bases left unmatched: 4. The CDR3 totals 14 residues. Germline lookup yields CDR1 SGHDT and CDR2 YYEEEE. The CDR3 DNA is TGTGCCAGCAGCTTGCGCAGGGGGGGTTCACCCCTCCACTTT. Encoded protein: CASSLRRGGSPLHF.

This chain connects TRBV28 to TRBJ1-3; D is ambiguous. The CDR3 has 15 residues. The germline CDR1 and CDR2 sequences are MDHEN and SYDVKM. Trimming removed 2 bases at V and 0 bases at J, with 8 bases between. CDR3 in amino acids: CASSLRTTSGNTIYF. Here the CDR3 DNA reads TGTGCCAGCAGTTTAAGGACTACCTCTGGAAACACCATATATTTT.

This chain uses TRBV4-1 with TRBJ2-5, with 11 positions matching TRBD2. The CDR3 spans 18 residues. Unmatched junction bases numbered 7, after V lost 1 base and J lost 0 bases. Germline loops: CDR1 MGHRA, CDR2 YSYEKL. The CDR3 is CASSQVASGGSYQETQYF. The CDR3 nucleotides are TGCGCCAGCAGCCAAGTCGCTAGCGGGGGGTCGTACCAAGAGACCCAGTACTTC.

This clonotype came up a few times. This chain links TRBV29-1 with TRBJ1-2; a possible D gene is TRBD1 (5 bases). The CDR3 covers 11 residues. The germline V gene encodes CDR1 SQVTM and CDR2 ANQGSEA. Deletions cut 6 bases from V and 3 bases from J, with 8 bases between. CDR3 nucleotide sequence: TGCAGCGTCCGGGACGACTATGGCTACACCTTC. Translation gives CSVRDDYGYTF.

The genes are TRBV6-1 and TRBJ1-3, with 7 nucleotides matching TRBD1. V dropped 6 bases and J dropped 1; count of bases not matched to a gene: 6. The CDR3 is made up of 15 amino acids. Germline assignment: CDR1 MNHNS and CDR2 SASEGT. DNA of the CDR3: TGTGCCAGCAGCGGGGGACAGTTATCTGGAAACACCATATATTTT. It codes for CASSGGQLSGNTIYF.

The chain recombines TRBV19 with TRBJ2-5; a possible D gene is TRBD1 (5 bases). Germline assignment: CDR1 LNHDA and CDR2 SQIVND (reference sequence). The CDR3 runs 14 residues. V was pared by 0 bases and J by 7 bases, with 12 bases between. CDR3 sequence: CASSIEGQGLTQYF. CDR3 nucleotide sequence: TGTGCCAGTAGTATAGAGGGTCAGGGCTTGACCCAGTACTTC. Using reference TRBV19 and TRBJ2-5 for the parts outside the CDR3, the full variable domain is DGGITQSPKYLFRKEGQNVTLSCEQNLNHDAMYWYRQDPGQGLRLIYYSQIVNDFQKGDIAEGYSVSREKKESFPLTVTSAQKNPTAFYLCASSIEGQGLTQYFGPGTRLLVL.

This clonotype showed up just a few times. The chain has TRBV5-1 and TRBJ2-5, with D possibly being TRBD1 (6 bases). Trimming took off 2 bases at V and 2 bases at J, with 10 bases between the two ends. This CDR3 has 14 residues. Germline CDR1 reads SGHRS; CDR2 reads YFSETQ. The CDR3 region has the DNA TGCGCCAGCAGCTTTGGGGGCCAACAAGAGACCCAGTACTTC. Translated, it gives CASSFGGQQETQYF. Variable domain in full (rest from reference TRBV5-1 and TRBJ2-5): KAGVTQTPRYLIKTRGQQVTLSCSPISGHRSVSWYQQTPGQGLQFLFEYFSETQRNKGNFPGRFSGRQFSNSRSEMNVSTLELGDSALYLCASSFGGQQETQYFGPGTRLLVL.

This clonotype was seen more than once but under ten times. The J gene is TRBJ1-2, the V gene TRBV4-3, with 11 nucleotides matching TRBD1. Per germline, CDR1 LGHNA and CDR2 YSLEER. The CDR3 is 13 amino acids. Germline trimming cut 3 bases from V and 8 bases from J; bases unmatched to any gene: 2. The CDR3 is CASSQGQGDGYTF. The CDR3 DNA reads as TGCGCCAGCAGCCAGGGACAGGGGGACGGCTACACCTTC.

At least ten counts were recorded for this clonotype. This rearrangement joins TRBV7-2 to TRBJ2-5; either TRBD1 or TRBD2 may fit D (6 bases each). The end of the DNA aligns better with TRBJ2-7, so the J call may be wrong. The CDR3 extends over 16 amino acids. Germline CDR1 and CDR2: SGHTA and FQGNSA. The CDR3 DNA sequence: TGTGCCAGCAGCTTATGGGGTGCGGGACAAAACTACGAGCAGTACTTC. Translated: CASSLWGAGQNYEQYF.

The gene calls are TRBV25-1 and TRBJ2-3; D is possibly TRBD1 (6 bases). Germline values: CDR1 MGHDK, CDR2 SYGVNS. There are 15 residues in the CDR3. The V gene lost 5 bases and the J gene lost 2 bases, with 14 bases spanning the gap. CDR3 sequence: CASSLRGTFTDTQYF. In DNA form, the CDR3 reads TGTGCCAGCAGTCTAAGGGGGACCTTCACAGATACGCAGTATTTT. The full variable domain, completed using reference TRBV25-1 and TRBJ2-3, is EADIYQTPRYLVIGTGKKITLECSQTMGHDKMYWYQQDPGMELHLIHYSYGVNSTEKGDLSSESTVSRIRTEHFPLTLESARPSHTSQYLCASSLRGTFTDTQYFGPGTRLTVL.